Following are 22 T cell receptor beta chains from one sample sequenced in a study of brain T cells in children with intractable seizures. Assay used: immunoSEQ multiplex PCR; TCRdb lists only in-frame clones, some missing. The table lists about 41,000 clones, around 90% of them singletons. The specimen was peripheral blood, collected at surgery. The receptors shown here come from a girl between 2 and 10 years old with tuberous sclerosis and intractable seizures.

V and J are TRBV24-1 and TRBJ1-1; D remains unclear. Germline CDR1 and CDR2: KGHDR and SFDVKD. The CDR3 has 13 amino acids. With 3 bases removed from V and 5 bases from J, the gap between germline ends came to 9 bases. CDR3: CATSDRERTEAFF. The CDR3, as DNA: TGTGCCACCAGTGATAGGGAGAGAACTGAAGCTTTCTTT.

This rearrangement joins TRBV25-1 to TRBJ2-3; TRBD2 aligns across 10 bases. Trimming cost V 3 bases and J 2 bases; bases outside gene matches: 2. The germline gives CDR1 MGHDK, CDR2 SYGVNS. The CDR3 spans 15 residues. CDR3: CASSDSGGITDTQYF. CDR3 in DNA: TGTGCCAGCAGTGATAGCGGGGGGATCACAGATACGCAGTATTTT. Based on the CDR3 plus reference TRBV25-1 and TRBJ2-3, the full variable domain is EADIYQTPRYLVIGTGKKITLECSQTMGHDKMYWYQQDPGMELHLIHYSYGVNSTEKGDLSSESTVSRIRTEHFPLTLESARPSHTSQYLCASSDSGGITDTQYFGPGTRLTVL.

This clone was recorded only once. As DNA, the CDR3 is TGCGCCAGCAGCCCGACACAGGGTCCAGATACGCAGTATTTT. The encoded protein is CASSPTQGPDTQYF. V and J are TRBV4-1 and TRBJ2-3; TRBD1 might be the D (6 bases). The germline V gene encodes CDR1 MGHRA and CDR2 YSYEKL. V lost 4 bases and J 4 bases, leaving 12 bases between the germline ends. This CDR3 contains 14 residues.

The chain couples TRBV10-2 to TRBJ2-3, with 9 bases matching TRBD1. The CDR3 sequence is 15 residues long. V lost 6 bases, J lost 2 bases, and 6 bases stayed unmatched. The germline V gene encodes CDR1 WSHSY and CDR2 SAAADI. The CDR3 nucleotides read TGCGCCAGCAGAGAACAGGGGGCGCCCACAGATACGCAGTATTTT. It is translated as CASREQGAPTDTQYF.

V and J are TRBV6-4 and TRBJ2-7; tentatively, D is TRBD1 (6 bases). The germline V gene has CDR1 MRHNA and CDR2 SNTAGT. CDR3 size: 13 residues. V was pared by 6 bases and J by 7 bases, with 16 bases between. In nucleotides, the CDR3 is TGTGCCAGCAGCATAGGACCACAGGGTGAGCAGTACTTC. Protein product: CASSIGPQGEQYF.

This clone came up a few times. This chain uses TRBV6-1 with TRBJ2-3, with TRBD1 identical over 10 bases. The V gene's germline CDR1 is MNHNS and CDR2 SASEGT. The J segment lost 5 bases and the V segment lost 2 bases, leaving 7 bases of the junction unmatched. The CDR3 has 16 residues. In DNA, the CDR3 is TGTGCCAGCAGTGAAAGACGACAGGGGGCTGGAGATACGCAGTATTTT. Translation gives CASSERRQGAGDTQYF.

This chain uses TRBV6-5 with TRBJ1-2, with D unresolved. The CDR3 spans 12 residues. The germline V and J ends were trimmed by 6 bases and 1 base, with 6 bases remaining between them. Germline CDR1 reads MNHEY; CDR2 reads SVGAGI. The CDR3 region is CASRPLNYGYTF. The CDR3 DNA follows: TGTGCCAGCAGGCCCCTTAACTATGGCTACACCTTC.

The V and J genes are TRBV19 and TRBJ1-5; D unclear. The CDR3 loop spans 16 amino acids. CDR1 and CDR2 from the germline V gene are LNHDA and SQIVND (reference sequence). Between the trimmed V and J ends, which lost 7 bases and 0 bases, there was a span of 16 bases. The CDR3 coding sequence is TGTGCCAGTACCTCGTTCAGCTCCTATAGCAATCAGCCCCAGCATTTT. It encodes CASTSFSSYSNQPQHF.

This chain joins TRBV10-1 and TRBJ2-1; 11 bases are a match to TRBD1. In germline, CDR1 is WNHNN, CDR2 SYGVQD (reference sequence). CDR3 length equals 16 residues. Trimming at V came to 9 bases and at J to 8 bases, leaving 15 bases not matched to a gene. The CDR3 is CARKQKRTGGKDEQFF. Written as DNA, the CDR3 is TGCGCCAGAAAGCAGAAAAGGACAGGGGGCAAGGATGAGCAGTTCTTC.

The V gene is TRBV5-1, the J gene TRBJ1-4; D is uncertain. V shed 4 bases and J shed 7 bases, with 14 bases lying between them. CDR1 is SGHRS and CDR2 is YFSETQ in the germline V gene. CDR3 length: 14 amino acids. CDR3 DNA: TGCGCCAGCAGCCCCGAGGTGGGAATTGAAAAACTGTTTTTT. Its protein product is CASSPEVGIEKLFF. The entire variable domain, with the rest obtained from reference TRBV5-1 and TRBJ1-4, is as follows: KAGVTQTPRYLIKTRGQQVTLSCSPISGHRSVSWYQQTPGQGLQFLFEYFSETQRNKGNFPGRFSGRQFSNSRSEMNVSTLELGDSALYLCASSPEVGIEKLFFGSGTQLSVL.

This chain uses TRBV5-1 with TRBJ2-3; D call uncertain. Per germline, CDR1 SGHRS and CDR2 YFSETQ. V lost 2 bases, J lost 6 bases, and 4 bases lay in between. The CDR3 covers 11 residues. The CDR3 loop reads CASSFVDTQYF. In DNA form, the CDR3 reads TGCGCCAGCAGCTTCGTTGATACGCAGTATTTT. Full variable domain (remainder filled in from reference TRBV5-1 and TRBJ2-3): KAGVTQTPRYLIKTRGQQVTLSCSPISGHRSVSWYQQTPGQGLQFLFEYFSETQRNKGNFPGRFSGRQFSNSRSEMNVSTLELGDSALYLCASSFVDTQYFGPGTRLTVL.

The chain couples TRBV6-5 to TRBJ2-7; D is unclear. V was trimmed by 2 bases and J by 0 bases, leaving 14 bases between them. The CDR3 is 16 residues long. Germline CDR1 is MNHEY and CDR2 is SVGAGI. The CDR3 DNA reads TGTGCCAGCAGTTACGAGAAGGTATCGTACTCCTACGAGCAGTACTTC. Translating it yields CASSYEKVSYSYEQYF.

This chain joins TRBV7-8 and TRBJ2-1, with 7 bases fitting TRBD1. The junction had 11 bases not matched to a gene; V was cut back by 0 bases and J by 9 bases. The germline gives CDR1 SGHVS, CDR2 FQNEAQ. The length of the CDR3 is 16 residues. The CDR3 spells CASSLAGGGMSGEQFF. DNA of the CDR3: TGTGCCAGCAGCTTAGCAGGGGGCGGAATGAGTGGTGAGCAGTTCTTC.

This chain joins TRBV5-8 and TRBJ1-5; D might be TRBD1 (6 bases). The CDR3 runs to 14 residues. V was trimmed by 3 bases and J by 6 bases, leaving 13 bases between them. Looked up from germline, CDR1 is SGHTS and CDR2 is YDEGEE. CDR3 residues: CASSWRGAGQPQHF. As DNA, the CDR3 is TGTGCCAGCAGCTGGAGGGGGGCAGGTCAGCCCCAGCATTTT.

This chain's CDR3 is CASSQDSGWTGGYTF. As DNA, the CDR3 is TGCGCCAGCAGCCAAGATTCGGGGTGGACTGGGGGCTACACCTTC. The rearrangement joins TRBV4-1 to TRBJ1-2, with D hard to call. Trimming removed 0 bases at V and 8 bases at J, with 16 bases between. The CDR3 sequence is 15 residues long. Germline assignment: CDR1 MGHRA and CDR2 YSYEKL.

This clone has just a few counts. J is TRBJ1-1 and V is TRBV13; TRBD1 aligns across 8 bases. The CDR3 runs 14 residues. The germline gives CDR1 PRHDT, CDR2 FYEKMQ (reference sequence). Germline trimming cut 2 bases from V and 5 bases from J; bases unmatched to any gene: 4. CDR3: CASSLRTGNTEAFF. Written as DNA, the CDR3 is TGTGCCAGCAGCTTAAGGACAGGGAATACTGAAGCTTTCTTT. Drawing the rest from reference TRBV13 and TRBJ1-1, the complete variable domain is AAGVIQSPRHLIKEKRETATLKCYPIPRHDTVYWYQQGPGQDPQFLISFYEKMQSDKGSIPDRFSAQQFSDYHSELNMSSLELGDSALYFCASSLRTGNTEAFFGQGTRLTVV.

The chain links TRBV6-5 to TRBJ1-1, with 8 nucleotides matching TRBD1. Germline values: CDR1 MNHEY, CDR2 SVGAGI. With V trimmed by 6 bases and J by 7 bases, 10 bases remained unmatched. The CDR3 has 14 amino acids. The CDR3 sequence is CASSRVGGTGEAFF. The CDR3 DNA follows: TGTGCCAGCAGCAGGGTGGGGGGGACAGGTGAAGCTTTCTTT.

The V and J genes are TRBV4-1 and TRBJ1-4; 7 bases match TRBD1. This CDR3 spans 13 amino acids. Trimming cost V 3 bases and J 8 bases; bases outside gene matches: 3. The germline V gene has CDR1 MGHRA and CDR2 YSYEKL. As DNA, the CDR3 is TGCGCCAGCAGCCAGACAGGGCCAGAAAAACTGTTTTTT. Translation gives CASSQTGPEKLFF.

The chain's CDR3 is CASSPAAGDGYTF. The CDR3 nucleotides read TGTGCCAGCAGCCCGGCGGCCGGGGATGGCTACACCTTC. The rearrangement links TRBV13 to TRBJ1-2, with D unresolved. With 5 bases removed from V and 6 bases from J, the gap between germline ends came to 13 bases. This CDR3 region has 13 residues. Per germline, CDR1 PRHDT and CDR2 FYEKMQ (reference sequence).

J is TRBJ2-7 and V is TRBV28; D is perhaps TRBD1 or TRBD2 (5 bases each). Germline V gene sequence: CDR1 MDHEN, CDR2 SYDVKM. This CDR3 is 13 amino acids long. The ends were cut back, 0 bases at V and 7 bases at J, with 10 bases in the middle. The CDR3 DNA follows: TGTGCCAGCAGTTTATGGGCAGAGGGGGAGCAGTACGTC. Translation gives CASSLWAEGEQYV.

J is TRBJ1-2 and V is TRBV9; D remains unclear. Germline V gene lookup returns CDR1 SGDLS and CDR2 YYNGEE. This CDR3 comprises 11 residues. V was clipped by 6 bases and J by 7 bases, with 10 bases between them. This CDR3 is CASNAGRGYTF. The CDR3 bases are TGTGCCAGCAATGCGGGTCGTGGCTACACCTTC.

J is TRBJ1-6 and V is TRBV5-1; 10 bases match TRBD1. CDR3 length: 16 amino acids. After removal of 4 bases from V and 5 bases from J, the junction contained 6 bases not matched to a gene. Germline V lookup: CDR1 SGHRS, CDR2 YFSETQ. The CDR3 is CASSIWGTGDNSPLHF. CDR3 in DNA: TGCGCCAGCAGCATCTGGGGGACAGGGGATAATTCACCCCTCCACTTT. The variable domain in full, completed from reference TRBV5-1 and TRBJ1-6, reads KAGVTQTPRYLIKTRGQQVTLSCSPISGHRSVSWYQQTPGQGLQFLFEYFSETQRNKGNFPGRFSGRQFSNSRSEMNVSTLELGDSALYLCASSIWGTGDNSPLHFGNGTRLTVT.